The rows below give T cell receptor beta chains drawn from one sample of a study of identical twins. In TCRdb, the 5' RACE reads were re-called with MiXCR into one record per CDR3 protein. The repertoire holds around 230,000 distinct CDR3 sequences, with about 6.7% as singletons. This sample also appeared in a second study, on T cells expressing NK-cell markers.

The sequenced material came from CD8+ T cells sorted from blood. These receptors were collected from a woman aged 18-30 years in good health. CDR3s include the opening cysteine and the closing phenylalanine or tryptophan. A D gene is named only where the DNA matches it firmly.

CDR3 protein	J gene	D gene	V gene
CSVVWSTYEQYF	TRBJ2-7	.	TRBV29-1
CASSWSQYITDTQYF	TRBJ2-3	.	TRBV5-6
CASSGAVFSYEQYF	TRBJ2-7	.	TRBV11-1
CASSLTLNYEQYF	TRBJ2-7	.	TRBV19
CASSLRLAGGTDTQYF	TRBJ2-3	TRBD2	TRBV5-1
CAWSVRGGGTEAFF	TRBJ1-1	.	TRBV30
CASSLGLPYNDQFF	TRBJ2-1	.	TRBV7-9
CASSLADNREKLFF	TRBJ1-4	.	TRBV6-5
CASSFHLRYEQYF	TRBJ2-7	.	TRBV12-3/TRBV12-4
CASSLENYGYTF	TRBJ1-2	.	TRBV11-2
CSARRDRDLQGDTQYF	TRBJ2-3	TRBD1	TRBV20-1
CSALGTSGNTIYF	TRBJ1-3	.	TRBV20-1
CASAPGGGGGKLFF	TRBJ1-4	.	TRBV12-5
CASSPDRGDEIPNYGYTF	TRBJ1-2	TRBD1	TRBV12-3/TRBV12-4
CASSLGTSGRGEQFF	TRBJ2-1	TRBD2	TRBV14
CASSQLEGMRETQYF	TRBJ2-5	.	TRBV3-1
CASTRGGGGTEAFF	TRBJ1-1	.	TRBV7-6
CSAGQGTSYEQYF	TRBJ2-7	TRBD1	TRBV20-1
CASSAPGTVMNTEAFF	TRBJ1-1	.	TRBV6-4
CASSWLGQSYEQYF	TRBJ2-7	.	TRBV27
CASSPGQEINEKLFF	TRBJ1-4	TRBD1	TRBV27
CASNINSVSEQFF	TRBJ2-1	.	TRBV7-9
CASSFRGVFSPYTF	TRBJ1-2	.	TRBV7-2
CASSPGGLGYTF	TRBJ1-2	TRBD1	TRBV28
CASSLWGRLADTQYF	TRBJ2-3	.	TRBV27
CASSSGWEQYF	TRBJ2-7	.	TRBV27
CASSQEGTTGTGELFF	TRBJ2-2	TRBD2	TRBV4-2